This T cell receptor beta chain was identified in a study of control samples from healthy donors and cancer patients. The J segment lost 1 base and the V segment lost 6 bases, leaving 7 bases of the junction unmatched. CDR3 length equals 15 residues. CDR1 is MDHEN and CDR2 is SYDVKM in the germline V gene. This table comes from immunoSEQ multiplex PCR, and its TCRdb copy is limited to in-frame clones, with some not included. This table holds 150,000 to 200,000 clones, around 91% found once. The sequenced sample was blood. This TCR came from a woman in her 50s in good health. This sequence joins TRBV28 and TRBJ2-5; 8 positions match TRBD2. This chain's CDR3 is CASSPGGDSQETQYF. The CDR3 DNA sequence: TGTGCCAGCAGCCCGGGGGGGGACTCCCAAGAGACCCAGTACTTC.